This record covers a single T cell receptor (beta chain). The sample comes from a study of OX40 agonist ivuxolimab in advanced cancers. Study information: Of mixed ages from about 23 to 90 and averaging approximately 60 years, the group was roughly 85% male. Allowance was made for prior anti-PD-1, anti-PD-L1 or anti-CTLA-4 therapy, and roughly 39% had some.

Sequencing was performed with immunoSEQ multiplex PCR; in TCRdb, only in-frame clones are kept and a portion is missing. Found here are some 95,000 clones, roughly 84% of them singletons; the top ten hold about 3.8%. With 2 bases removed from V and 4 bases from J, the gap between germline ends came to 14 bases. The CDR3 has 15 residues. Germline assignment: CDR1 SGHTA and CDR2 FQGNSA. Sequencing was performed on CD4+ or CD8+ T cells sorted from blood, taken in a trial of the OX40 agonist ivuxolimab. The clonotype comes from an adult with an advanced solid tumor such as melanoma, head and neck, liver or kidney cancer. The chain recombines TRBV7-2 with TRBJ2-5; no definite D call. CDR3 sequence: CASSLYSEFRETQYF. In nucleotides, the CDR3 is TGTGCCAGCAGCTTATATTCGGAGTTCCGAGAGACCCAGTACTTC. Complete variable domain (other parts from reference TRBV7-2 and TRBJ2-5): GAGVSQSPSNKVTEKGKDVELRCDPISGHTALYWYRQSLGQGLEFLIYFQGNSAPDKSGLPSDRFSAERTGGSVSTLTIQRTQQEDSAVYLCASSLYSEFRETQYFGPGTRLLVL.